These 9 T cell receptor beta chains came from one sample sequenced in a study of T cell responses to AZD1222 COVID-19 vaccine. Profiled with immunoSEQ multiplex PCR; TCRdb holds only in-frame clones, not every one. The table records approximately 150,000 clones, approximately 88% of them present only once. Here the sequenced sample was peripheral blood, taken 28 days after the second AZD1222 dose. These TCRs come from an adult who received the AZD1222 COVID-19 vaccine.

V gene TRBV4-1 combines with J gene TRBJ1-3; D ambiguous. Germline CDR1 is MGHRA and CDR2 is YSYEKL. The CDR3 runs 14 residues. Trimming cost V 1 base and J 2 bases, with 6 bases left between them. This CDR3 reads CASSQGDAGNTIYF. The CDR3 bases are TGCGCCAGCAGCCAAGGGGATGCTGGAAACACCATATATTTT.

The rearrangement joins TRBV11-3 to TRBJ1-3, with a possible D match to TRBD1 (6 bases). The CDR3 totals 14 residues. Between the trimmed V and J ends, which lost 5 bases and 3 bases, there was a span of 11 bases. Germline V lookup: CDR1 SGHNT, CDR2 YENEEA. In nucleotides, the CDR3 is TGTGCCAGCAGCGTTGGGGGCTTTGGAAACACCATATATTTT. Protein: CASSVGGFGNTIYF.

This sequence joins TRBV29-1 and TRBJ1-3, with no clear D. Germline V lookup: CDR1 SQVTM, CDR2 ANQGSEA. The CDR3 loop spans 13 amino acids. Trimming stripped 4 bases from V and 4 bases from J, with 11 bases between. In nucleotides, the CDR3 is TGCAGCGTTGCAGGCCTAGTCGGAAACACCATATATTTT. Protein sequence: CSVAGLVGNTIYF.

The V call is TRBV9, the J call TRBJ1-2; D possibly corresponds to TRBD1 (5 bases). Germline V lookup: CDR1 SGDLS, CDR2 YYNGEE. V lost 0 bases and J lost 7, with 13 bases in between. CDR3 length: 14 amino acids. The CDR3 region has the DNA TGTGCCAGCAGCGTAGCTCAGCAGGGTTTTGGCTACACCTTC. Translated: CASSVAQQGFGYTF. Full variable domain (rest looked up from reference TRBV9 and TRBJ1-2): DSGVTQTPKHLITATGQRVTLRCSPRSGDLSVYWYQQSLDQGLQFLIQYYNGEERAKGNILERFSAQQFPDLHSELNLSSLELGDSALYFCASSVAQQGFGYTFGSGTRLTVV.

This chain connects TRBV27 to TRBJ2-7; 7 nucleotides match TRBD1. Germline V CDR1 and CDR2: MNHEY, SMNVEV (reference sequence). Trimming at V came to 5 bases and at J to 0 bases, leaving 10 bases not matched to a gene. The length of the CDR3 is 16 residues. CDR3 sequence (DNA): TGTGCCAGCAGTACCCCAGGCAGGGGGAGCTCCTACGAGCAGTACTTC. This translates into CASSTPGRGSSYEQYF.

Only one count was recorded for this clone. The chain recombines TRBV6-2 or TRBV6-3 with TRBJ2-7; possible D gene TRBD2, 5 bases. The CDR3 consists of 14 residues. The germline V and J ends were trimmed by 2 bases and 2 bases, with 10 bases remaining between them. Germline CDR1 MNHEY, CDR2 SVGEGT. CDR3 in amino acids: CASSYPMGAYEQYF. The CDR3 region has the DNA TGTGCCAGCAGTTACCCGATGGGAGCCTACGAGCAGTACTTC.

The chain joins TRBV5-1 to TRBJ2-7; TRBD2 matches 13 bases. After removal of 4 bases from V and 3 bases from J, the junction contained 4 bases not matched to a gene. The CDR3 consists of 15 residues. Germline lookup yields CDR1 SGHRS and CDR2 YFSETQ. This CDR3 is CASSPGTSGVYEQYF. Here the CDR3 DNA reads TGCGCCAGCAGCCCGGGGACTAGCGGGGTCTACGAGCAGTACTTC. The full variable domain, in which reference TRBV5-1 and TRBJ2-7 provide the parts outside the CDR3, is KAGVTQTPRYLIKTRGQQVTLSCSPISGHRSVSWYQQTPGQGLQFLFEYFSETQRNKGNFPGRFSGRQFSNSRSEMNVSTLELGDSALYLCASSPGTSGVYEQYFGPGTRLTVT.

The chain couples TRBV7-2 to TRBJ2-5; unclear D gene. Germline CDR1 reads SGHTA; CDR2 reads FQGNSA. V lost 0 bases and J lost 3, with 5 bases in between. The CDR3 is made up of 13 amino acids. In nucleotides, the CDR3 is TGTGCCAGCAGCTTAGCGGGGAAAGAGACCCAGTACTTC. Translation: CASSLAGKETQYF.

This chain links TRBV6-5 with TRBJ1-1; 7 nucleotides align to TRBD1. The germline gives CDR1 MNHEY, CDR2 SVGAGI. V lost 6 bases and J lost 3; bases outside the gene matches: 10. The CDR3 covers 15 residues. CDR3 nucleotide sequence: TGTGCCAGCAGCCGAGGGGGCCTTGGCGACACTGAAGCTTTCTTT. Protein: CASSRGGLGDTEAFF.